Following are 8 T cell receptor beta chains from one sample sequenced in a study of control samples from healthy donors and cancer patients. The method was immunoSEQ multiplex PCR; TCRdb's version includes in-frame clones alone and lacks a portion of them. The sample carries about 120,000 clones, approximately 88% recorded once. Input material: blood. Receptors originate from a man in his forties in good health.

The J gene is TRBJ1-3, the V gene TRBV5-1; D is unclear. The CDR3 consists of 14 residues. Trimming took 0 bases from V and 6 from J, leaving 10 bases between them. Germline CDR1 is SGHRS and CDR2 is YFSETQ. CDR3 nucleotides: TGCGCCAGCAGCTTGGCCAGCGCGGCAAACACCATATATTTT. Amino acids: CASSLASAANTIYF.

The chain is built from TRBV12-5 and TRBJ2-3, with 10 positions matching TRBD2. Germline CDR1 is LGHNT and CDR2 is FRNRAP. The CDR3 is 19 residues long. The V gene end was trimmed by 0 bases and the J gene end by 0 bases; junction bases not matched to a gene: 9. CDR3 in amino acids: CASGLVRSGGAQSTDTQYF. Here the CDR3 DNA reads TGTGCTAGTGGTTTGGTACGCAGCGGGGGGGCTCAGAGCACAGATACGCAGTATTTT.

The chain combines TRBV19 with TRBJ1-5, with a weak D call TRBD1 (6 bases). V was pared by 5 bases and J by 2 bases, with 13 bases between. CDR1 is LNHDA and CDR2 is SQIVND in the germline V gene (reference sequence). CDR3 length equals 15 residues. CDR3 bases: TGTGCCAGTAGTGTGAATTACAGGGGCAATCAGCCCCAGCATTTT. Its translation is CASSVNYRGNQPQHF. The full variable domain, in which reference TRBV19 and TRBJ1-5 provide the parts outside the CDR3, is DGGITQSPKYLFRKEGQNVTLSCEQNLNHDAMYWYRQDPGQGLRLIYYSQIVNDFQKGDIAEGYSVSREKKESFPLTVTSAQKNPTAFYLCASSVNYRGNQPQHFGDGTRLSIL.

The rearrangement uses TRBV6-5 and TRBJ1-6; no definite D call. V dropped 6 bases and J dropped 6 bases, with 12 bases sitting between them. Germline V lookup: CDR1 MNHEY, CDR2 SVGAGI. The CDR3 runs 14 residues. The CDR3 loop reads CASSPGVLNSPLHF. The CDR3 DNA sequence: TGTGCCAGCAGCCCGGGAGTACTTAATTCACCCCTCCACTTT.

The table lists this clone with a count of one. The chain uses TRBV9 and TRBJ1-3; tentative D call: TRBD1 (5 bases). CDR3 length: 15 residues. The ends were cut back, 4 bases at V and 8 bases at J, with 19 bases in the middle. Germline V gene lookup returns CDR1 SGDLS and CDR2 YYNGEE. CDR3 region: CASSRRSVRGDTIYF. The CDR3 nucleotides are TGTGCCAGCAGCAGGCGATCCGTAAGGGGAGACACCATATATTTT.

The table lists this clone with a few counts. This sequence joins TRBV6-6 and TRBJ1-2; possible D gene TRBD1, 5 bases. The CDR3 loop spans 12 amino acids. The germline CDR1 and CDR2 sequences are MNHNY and SVGAGI (reference sequence). The ends were cut back, 6 bases at V and 4 bases at J, with 9 bases in the middle. Here the CDR3 reads CASRQESYGYTF. Here the CDR3 DNA reads TGTGCCAGCAGACAGGAGAGCTATGGCTACACCTTC.

The CDR3 is CASSQDPAGSYGYTF. CDR3 DNA: TGTGCCAGCAGCCAAGATCCCGCAGGATCCTATGGCTACACCTTC. The chain uses TRBV14 and TRBJ1-2, with D unresolved. The germline CDR1 and CDR2 sequences are SGHDN and FVKESK. V was trimmed by 0 bases and J by 4 bases, leaving 12 bases between them. The CDR3 totals 15 residues.

The CDR3 DNA sequence: TGTGCCAGCTCACCACAAACCCCGAACACTGAAGCTTTCTTT. Protein product: CASSPQTPNTEAFF. The rearrangement uses TRBV18 and TRBJ1-1; D is ambiguous. CDR1 and CDR2 from the germline V gene are KGHSH and LQKENI. This CDR3 is built from 14 residues. V was shortened by 1 base and J by 1 base, with 7 bases between the two germline ends.